Only a few counts were recorded for the clone carrying this T cell receptor (beta chain). Its antigen is unidentified. This specimen belongs to a study of T cells after yellow fever vaccination. As TCR cDNA was made by 5'RACE template switching, a universal primer site and UMIs were added. TCRdb independently ran MiXCR on the 5' RACE reads; one entry per CDR3 protein. The sample yields 400,000 to 650,000 distinct CDR3 sequences, just over 20% seen once. The CDR3 is 18 residues long. Germline V lookup: CDR1 SGHAT, CDR2 FQNNGV. V lost 2 bases to trimming and J lost 11 bases; unmatched junction nucleotides: 19. Findings and caveats of the study: Weaker, the secondary response peaked sooner, at day 5 versus 15.

The clonotype comes from a man younger than 35 who received the YFV17D yellow fever vaccine. This specimen consisted of PBMCs, obtained about 20 days after the first yellow fever vaccination. The genes are TRBV11-2 and TRBJ2-3; TRBD2 agrees at 10 bases. The CDR3 nucleotides are TGTGCCAGCAGCTTATGGTCCAGCGGGGGGGCCGGGGCCGGGAAGCAGTATTTT. Protein: CASSLWSSGGAGAGKQYF.